This T cell receptor (beta chain) was recorded in a study of regulatory T cells in long-lasting Graves disease. Overall study findings and caveats: There were preferences for TRBV28, TRBJ1-2 and TRBJ2-5 in persistent disease.

Both iRepertoire HTBI primers and Arm-PCR of CDR3 regions were used to build the TCR beta libraries. One entry per CDR3 protein, called by TCRdb with MiXCR from the multiplex PCR reads. This repertoire shows about 520,000 distinct CDR3 sequences, approximately 12% found once; its top ten account for over 7%. This CDR3 region has 16 residues. The time point: newly diagnosed GD, antithyroid drugs for less than 3 months. PBMC RNA was the source of the TCR library. On this clonotype itself: The antigen is unknown. A much bigger clone sits one base away, suggesting this may be a read error.

These same data were also listed under a study on T cells in Graves' hyperthyroidism and ophthalmopathy. That source notes: HTBI primers were employed in a first-round RT-PCR of the TCR CDR3.

This receptor was identified in a woman aged 25 to 39 with Graves disease. The chain is built from TRBV12-3 or TRBV12-4 and TRBJ2-7; 10 bases map to TRBD2. The J call is doubtful: the DNA matches TRBJ2-5 better. The sequencing here drew on peripheral blood mononuclear cells (PBMCs), taken at new diagnosis, from a patient treated with antithyroid drugs. This CDR3 reads CASSYQRGGPQETQYF. Written as DNA, the CDR3 is TGTGCCAGCAGTTACCAGCGGGGGGGGCCCCAAGAGACCCAGTACTTC.